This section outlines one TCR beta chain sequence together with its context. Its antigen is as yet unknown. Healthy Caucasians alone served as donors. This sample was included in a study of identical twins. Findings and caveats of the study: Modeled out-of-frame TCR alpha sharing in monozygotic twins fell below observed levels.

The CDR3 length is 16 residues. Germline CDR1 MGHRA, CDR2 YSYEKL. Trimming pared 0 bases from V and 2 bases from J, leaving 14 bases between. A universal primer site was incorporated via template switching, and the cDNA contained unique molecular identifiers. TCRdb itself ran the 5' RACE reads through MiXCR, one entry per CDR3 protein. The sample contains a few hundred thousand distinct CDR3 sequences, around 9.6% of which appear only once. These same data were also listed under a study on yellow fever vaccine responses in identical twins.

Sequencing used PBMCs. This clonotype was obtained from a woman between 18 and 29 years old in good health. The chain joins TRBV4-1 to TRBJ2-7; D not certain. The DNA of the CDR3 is TGCGCCAGCAGCCAAGACGAGAGGACCTTGACCTACGAGCAGTACTTC. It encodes CASSQDERTLTYEQYF.